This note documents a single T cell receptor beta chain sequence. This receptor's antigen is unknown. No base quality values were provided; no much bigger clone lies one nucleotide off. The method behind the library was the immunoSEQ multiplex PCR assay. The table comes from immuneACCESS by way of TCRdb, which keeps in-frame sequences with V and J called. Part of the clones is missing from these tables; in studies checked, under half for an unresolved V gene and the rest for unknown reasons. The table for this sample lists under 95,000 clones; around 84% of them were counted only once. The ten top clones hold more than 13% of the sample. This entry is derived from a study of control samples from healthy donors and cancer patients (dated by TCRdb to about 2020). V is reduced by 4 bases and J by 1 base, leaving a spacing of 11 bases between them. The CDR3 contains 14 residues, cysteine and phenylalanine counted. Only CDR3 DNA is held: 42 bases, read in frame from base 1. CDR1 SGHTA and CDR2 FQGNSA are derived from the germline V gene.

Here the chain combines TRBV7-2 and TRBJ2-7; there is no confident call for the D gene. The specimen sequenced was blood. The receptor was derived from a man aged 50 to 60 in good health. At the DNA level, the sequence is TGTGCCAGCAGCTCAGTGGTTGGATCCTACGAGCAGTACTTC. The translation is CASSSVVGSYEQYF. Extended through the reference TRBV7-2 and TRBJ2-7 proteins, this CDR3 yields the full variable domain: GAGVSQSPSNKVTEKGKDVELRCDPISGHTALYWYRQSLGQGLEFLIYFQGNSAPDKSGLPSDRFSAERTGGSVSTLTIQRTQQEDSAVYLCASSSVVGSYEQYFGPGTRLTVT.